This TCR beta chain derives from a study of early T cells in non-severe SARS-CoV-2 infection. As for the study in general: Sequencing used unsorted whole-blood bulk RNA, so chains lack pairing.

Researchers tagged individual cDNA molecules with unique molecular identifiers. TCRdb reanalysed the 5' RACE reads using MiXCR and keeps one entry per CDR3 protein. The sample has 99,000 or so distinct CDR3 sequences, roughly 17% seen once. This clonotype was seen a few times. Its antigen is not identified. Study-wide points: A preference for anti-spike CD8 responses marked VDJdb matching, which missed private and CD4 specificities.

The CDR3 has 12 amino acids. The germline V and J ends were trimmed by 0 bases and 8 bases, with 4 bases remaining between them. This TCR was recovered from an adult who was a healthcare worker with PCR-confirmed SARS-CoV-2 infection or an uninfected control (not recorded which). Source material: whole blood. The chain has TRBV12-3 or TRBV12-4 and TRBJ2-2; no firm D call. CDR3 region: CASSLARGELFF. CDR3 nucleotide sequence: TGTGCCAGCAGTTTAGCGCGGGGGGAGCTGTTTTTT.